What follows are 19 T cell receptor beta chains derived from one specimen sequenced in a study of CD8+ T cells in alopecia areata. After isolation, RNA underwent reverse transcription to generate cDNA as the sequencing template. Libraries were prepared by immunoSEQ multiplex PCR; TCRdb keeps only in-frame clonotypes and omits some of them. The table lists 290,000 or so clones, with no singletons. It was with CD4, CD8alpha, NKG2D, NKG2ACE and other markers that pooled cutaneous lymph node cells were sorted. Sequencing was carried out using CD4+ T cells sorted from a lymph node. These receptors came from a C3H/HeJ mouse with alopecia areata. MHC haplotype: H2-k.

Concerning this clone itself: Genes here carry mouse names. The CDR3 end falls 4 residues outside the read, so it is completed with the germline J gene. The rearrangement links TRBV13-3 to TRBJ2-3; 11 nucleotides match TRBD2. Trimming took 5 bases from V and 2 from J; bases not matched to a gene: 1. This CDR3 is built from 14 residues. Germline lookup yields CDR1 NNHDY and CDR2 SYVADS. CDR3 DNA (partial): TGTGCCAGCAGACTGGGGGGGCTTGCAGAA. It codes for CASRLGGLAE. The whole CDR3 protein is CASRLGGLAETLYF.

In its sample, this clone was seen a few times. Gene and germline names: mouse. The read terminates 4 residues before the CDR3 end, so the remaining end is supplied by the germline J gene. The V gene is TRBV19, the J gene TRBJ2-5; 8 bases align to TRBD2. The CDR3 runs to 17 residues. Germline assignment: CDR1 FNHDT and CDR2 SITEND (reference sequence). V shed 0 bases, J shed 0 bases, and the junction held 6 bases outside the gene matches. The DNA read from the CDR3 is TGTGCCAGCAGTATAGTTACTGGGGGTCCTAACCAAGAC. The encoded protein is CASSIVTGGPNQD. The full CDR3 reads CASSIVTGGPNQDTQYF.

This clone was observed a handful of times. Genes and germline come from the mouse. Sequencing ends 4 residues short of the CDR3 end; the germline J gene provides the rest. This chain uses TRBV19 with TRBJ2-1; 12 bases are a match to TRBD2. The germline V gene encodes CDR1 FNHDT and CDR2 SITEND (reference sequence). V was clipped by 4 bases and J by 4 bases; unmatched bases: 6. This CDR3 is built from 16 residues. The sequenced CDR3 bases are TGTGCCAGCAGTTTCCGACTGGGGGGGCGGTATGCT. It yields the protein CASSFRLGGRYA. The whole CDR3 reads CASSFRLGGRYAEQFF. Supplemented by reference TRBV19 and TRBJ2-1, the full variable domain reads GGIITQTPKFLIGQEGQKLTLKCQQNFNHDTMYWYRQDSGKGLRLIYYSITENDLQKGDLSEGYDASREKKSSFSLTVTSAQKNEMAVFLCASSFRLGGRYAEQFFGPGTRLTVL.

Turning to this clone: Germline and genes: mouse. The read gets to within 3 residues of the CDR3 end, and the germline J gene fills in the rest. The chain employs TRBV1 and TRBJ1-6; the D gene is possibly TRBD1 (6 bases). TRBJ1-6 is recorded as an ORF, its role being uncertain. Germline-derived CDR1 and CDR2 are NSQYPW and LRSPGD (reference sequence). The length of the CDR3 is 15 residues. Trimming shortened V by 1 base and J by 3 bases, and 7 bases separated the two germline ends. The CDR3 bases that were read are TGCACCTGCAGTGCAGTACAGGGCTATAATTCGCCC. Translated, it gives CTCSAVQGYNSP. The CDR3 as a whole reads CTCSAVQGYNSPLYF.

The table lists this clone with a few counts. The gene names here belong to mouse. From the germline J gene comes the end of the CDR3, since the read stops 4 residues before it. This specimen includes other DNA sequences encoding the same CDR3. This chain joins TRBV5 and TRBJ2-1; 12 bases align to TRBD2. Germline CDR1 and CDR2: LGHNA and YNLKQL (reference sequence). The CDR3 is 15 residues long. The CDR3 protein is CASSQGLGGRAEQFF. The sequenced CDR3 bases are TGTGCCAGCAGCCAAGGACTGGGGGGGCGCGCT.

This clone was seen repeatedly, ten times or more. Genes and germline come from the mouse. With the read ending 4 residues before the CDR3 end, the germline J gene is used to fill in that end. At the DNA level, this CDR3 is encoded by other sequences in the same sample as well. The V call is TRBV19, the J call TRBJ1-2, with 7 bases fitting TRBD1. CDR3 length: 13 amino acids. The germline CDR1 and CDR2 sequences are FNHDT and SITEND (reference sequence). J was trimmed by 1 base and V by 5 bases; bases with no gene match: 2. CDR3 DNA, as far as it was read: TGTGCCAGCAGCCGGGACAGAAACTCC. Protein sequence: CASSRDRNS. The complete CDR3 protein is CASSRDRNSDYTF.

As regards this clone: Gene names and germline refer to mouse. From the germline J gene comes the end of the CDR3, since the read stops 4 residues before it. The chain recombines TRBV17 with TRBJ2-3; 8 bases align to TRBD1. Germline V gives CDR1 MNHDT, CDR2 YYDKIL. The CDR3 extends over 14 amino acids. J was trimmed by 0 bases and V by 8 bases; bases with no gene match: 4. CDR3 DNA, as far as it was read: TGTGCTAGCGGAGACAGGGGTAGTGCAGAA. Translation gives CASGDRGSAE. The whole CDR3 is CASGDRGSAETLYF.

This clone was seen a handful of times. The germline and genes are mouse ones. The read finishes 3 residues shy of the CDR3 end, and the germline J gene is used to complete it. The chain is built from TRBV13-3 and TRBJ1-6; 7 positions match TRBD1. TRBJ1-6 is identified as an open reading frame with a role that is uncertain. V lost 2 bases, J lost 1 base, and 0 bases stayed unmatched. Looked up from germline, CDR1 is NNHDY and CDR2 is SYVADS. This CDR3 comprises 15 residues. CDR3 bases read: TGTGCCAGCAGTGAGACAGGGTCCTATAATTCGCCC. It is translated as CASSETGSYNSP. From start to end, the CDR3 is CASSETGSYNSPLYF.

This clone was seen only a few times. Genes here carry mouse names. The CDR3 end is not reached by the read, which stops 4 residues before it; the germline J gene fills it in. This sample includes further DNA sequences coding for the same CDR3. V and J are TRBV5 and TRBJ1-1; 7 bases are a match to TRBD1. The V gene's germline CDR1 is LGHNA and CDR2 YNLKQL (reference sequence). The junction had 4 bases not matched to a gene; V was cut back by 3 bases and J by 0 bases. This CDR3 has 15 residues. CDR3 bases read: TGTGCCAGCAGCCAGTCCGGGACAGCAAACACA. Encoded protein: CASSQSGTANT. The whole CDR3 is CASSQSGTANTEVFF.

In this sample, this clone turned up a few times. Gene names are the mouse ones. The CDR3 is cut off 4 residues early in the read; its end comes from the germline J gene. This chain links TRBV1 with TRBJ2-3; 11 bases line up with TRBD2. This CDR3 has 18 amino acids. The germline V gene has CDR1 NSQYPW and CDR2 LRSPGD (reference sequence). V was pared by 1 base and J by 1 base, with 7 bases of the junction left unmatched. The CDR3 spells CTCSAGYWGGAGAETLYF. The CDR3 bases that were read are TGCACCTGCAGTGCAGGGTACTGGGGGGGCGCTGGTGCAGAA.

This clone was detected a few times. Mouse gene names and germline throughout. Sequencing ends 4 residues short of the CDR3 end; the germline J gene provides the rest. The rearrangement joins TRBV13-1 to TRBJ2-2; TRBD2 matches 9 bases. The germline gives CDR1 NSHNY, CDR2 SYGAGN. The J segment lost 2 bases and the V segment lost 0 bases, leaving 2 bases of the junction unmatched. CDR3 size: 16 residues. The covered CDR3 bases are TGTGCCAGCAGTGATGACCTGGGGGGGAACACCGGG. Protein: CASSDDLGGNTG. The full CDR3 protein reads CASSDDLGGNTGQLYF.

As concerns this clone: The gene names given are mouse names. Read sequence stops 4 residues before the CDR3 end, and the germline J gene provides the missing end. Distinct nucleotide sequences in the sample also encode this CDR3. This chain links TRBV1 with TRBJ2-7; 11 bases fit TRBD2. The CDR3 contains 14 residues. Germline CDR1 reads NSQYPW; CDR2 reads LRSPGD (reference sequence). CDR3 residues: CTCSEDWGGYEQYF. CDR3 DNA, as far as it was read: TGCACCTGCAGTGAAGACTGGGGGGGGTAT.

Concerning this clone: Gene names follow the mouse nomenclature. The CDR3 goes on 4 residues after the read ends, and that part is filled in from the germline J gene. Different DNA sequences within this sample yield the same CDR3. V and J are TRBV13-1 and TRBJ2-1; 8 bases are shared with TRBD1. CDR1 and CDR2 from the germline V gene are NSHNY and SYGAGN. V shed 0 bases and J 3 bases; nucleotides not matched to a gene: 2. The CDR3 covers 15 residues. The part of the CDR3 DNA that was read is TGTGCCAGCAGTGATGCAGGGGGCCTCTATGCT. This codes for CASSDAGGLYA. The full-length CDR3 reads as CASSDAGGLYAEQFF.

Points on this clone: Gene names refer to mouse genes. Sequencing ends 4 residues short of the CDR3 end; the germline J gene provides the rest. The gene calls are TRBV5 and TRBJ2-7; tentative D call: TRBD1 (6 bases). The CDR3 covers 14 residues. The V end was cut by 3 bases, the J end by 3 bases, with 12 bases between. CDR1 and CDR2 from the germline V gene are LGHNA and YNLKQL (reference sequence). The CDR3 sequence: CASSQRGMGYEQYF. Partial CDR3 DNA: TGTGCCAGCAGCCAGAGGGGGATGGGCTAT.

This clone has more than one count but fewer than ten. Gene names and germline match the mouse. The part of the CDR3 DNA that was read is TGCACCTGCAGTGCATGGGACTGGGGGTCTAGTGCAGAA. Its translation: CTCSAWDWGSSAE. The entire CDR3 protein reads CTCSAWDWGSSAETLYF. The gene calls are TRBV1 and TRBJ2-3; TRBD2 aligns across 11 bases. The read terminates 4 residues ahead of where the CDR3 ends, so the germline J gene completes it. Trimming removed 2 bases from V and 0 bases from J; junction bases left unmatched: 4. The germline V gene has CDR1 NSQYPW and CDR2 LRSPGD (reference sequence). CDR3 length equals 17 residues.

With respect to this clone: A read error is possible here, since a much larger clone lies one base away. The gene names given are mouse names. From the germline J gene comes the end of the CDR3, since the read stops 4 residues before it. The rearrangement links TRBV13-3 to TRBJ1-2; weak D call: TRBD1 (5 bases). The CDR3 totals 13 residues. The V and J ends lost 2 bases and 3 bases respectively, with 8 bases between them. Per the germline V gene, CDR1 is NNHDY and CDR2 is SYVADS. Partial CDR3 DNA: TGTGCCAGCAGTGACAGGGCGGACTCC. Protein product: CASSDRADS. The whole CDR3 is CASSDRADSDYTF.

As regards this clone: Here the gene names and germline are mouse. The read ends 4 residues before the CDR3 terminus; that terminus is restored from the germline J gene. The chain uses TRBV1 and TRBJ2-1; D perhaps matches TRBD2 (6 bases). Germline CDR1 reads NSQYPW; CDR2 reads LRSPGD (reference sequence). Trimming cost V 5 bases and J 0 bases, with 11 bases left between them. This CDR3 has 15 amino acids. The DNA read from the CDR3 is TGCACCTGCAGTCCTGGGGCCTTTAACTATGCT. Translated: CTCSPGAFNYA. The entire CDR3 protein is CTCSPGAFNYAEQFF.

A word on this clone: Mouse gene names and germline throughout. The read gets to within 4 residues of the CDR3 end, and the germline J gene fills in the rest. This chain connects TRBV13-1 to TRBJ1-1; 8 nucleotides agree with TRBD1. Looked up from germline, CDR1 is NSHNY and CDR2 is SYGAGN. The CDR3 contains 14 residues. With 4 bases clipped from V and 0 bases from J, the junction kept 2 bases outside the gene matches. The sequenced CDR3 bases are TGTGCCAGCAGTCAGGGGGCCTCAAACACA. Encoded protein: CASSQGASNT. In full, the CDR3 is CASSQGASNTEVFF.

Concerning this clone itself: All gene names here are mouse names. The read ends 4 residues before the CDR3 terminus; that terminus is restored from the germline J gene. This CDR3 is also generated by other DNA sequences in the sample. The rearrangement links TRBV1 to TRBJ2-1, with TRBD2 matching 11 bases. V shed 0 bases, J shed 3 bases, and the junction held 1 base outside the gene matches. This CDR3 comprises 16 residues. CDR1 NSQYPW and CDR2 LRSPGD come from the germline V gene (reference sequence). CDR3 in amino acids: CTCSAEGTGGYAEQFF. Incomplete CDR3 DNA: TGCACCTGCAGTGCAGAAGGGACTGGGGGCTATGCT.